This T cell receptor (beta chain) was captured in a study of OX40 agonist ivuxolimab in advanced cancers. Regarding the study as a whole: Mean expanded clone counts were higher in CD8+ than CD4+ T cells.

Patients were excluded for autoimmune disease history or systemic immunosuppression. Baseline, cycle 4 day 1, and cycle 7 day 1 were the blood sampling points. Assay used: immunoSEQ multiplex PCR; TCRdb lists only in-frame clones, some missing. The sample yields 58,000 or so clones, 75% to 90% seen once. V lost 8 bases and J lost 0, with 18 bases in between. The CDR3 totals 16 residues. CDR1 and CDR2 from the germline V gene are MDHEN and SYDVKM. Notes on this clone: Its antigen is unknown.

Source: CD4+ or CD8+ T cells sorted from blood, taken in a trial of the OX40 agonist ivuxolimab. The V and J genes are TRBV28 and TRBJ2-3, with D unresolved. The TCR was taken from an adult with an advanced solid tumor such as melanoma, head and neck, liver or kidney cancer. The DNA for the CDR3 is TGTGCCAGCTCGAAGGGAACCCAGACTAGCACAGATACGCAGTATTTT. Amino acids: CASSKGTQTSTDTQYF.